This T cell receptor (beta chain) was sequenced for a study of Graves' ophthalmopathy and Graves' hyperthyroidism. Looking at the study overall: Peripheral blood was gathered at first diagnosis, ahead of any treatment whatsoever.

The authors amplified TCR beta CDR3 regions from RNA transcripts. Amplification began with first-round RT-PCR using HTBI primers, then second-round multiplex PCR was performed. TCRdb processed the multiplex PCR reads anew with MiXCR; each CDR3 protein has one entry. The data show around 600,000 distinct CDR3 sequences, with roughly 39% seen just once and roughly 3.5% held by the top ten. This clonotype was observed a few times. Its antigen is as yet unknown. General observations from the study: Most clonotypes expanded in thyroid above 0.001 frequency were present in blood too.

V gave up 2 bases and J gave up 7 bases; unmatched junction bases: 4. Per the germline V gene, CDR1 is ENHRY and CDR2 is SYGVKD. The length of the CDR3 is 15 residues. PBMCs were obtained from about 9.5 ml of fresh peripheral blood. Sequencing used peripheral blood. This sequence originates from an adult man with Graves' ophthalmopathy. The chain joins TRBV10-3 to TRBJ1-6, with TRBD1 matching 8 bases. DNA of the CDR3: TGTGCCATCAGTGAGGGGGGACAGGTGAATTCACCCCTCCACTTT. It yields the protein CAISEGGQVNSPLHF.